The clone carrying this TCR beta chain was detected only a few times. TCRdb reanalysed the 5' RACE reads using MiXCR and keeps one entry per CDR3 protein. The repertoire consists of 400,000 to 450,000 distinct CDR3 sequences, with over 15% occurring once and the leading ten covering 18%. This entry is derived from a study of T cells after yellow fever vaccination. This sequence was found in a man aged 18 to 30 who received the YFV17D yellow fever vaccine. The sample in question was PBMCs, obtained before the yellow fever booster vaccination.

In nucleotides, the CDR3 is TGTGCCAGCAGTTACGGAGGACACCCTCTCACAGATACGCAGTATTTT. Its translation is CASSYGGHPLTDTQYF. The chain joins TRBV6-5 to TRBJ2-3, with D perhaps given as TRBD1 or TRBD2 (5 bases each). The CDR3 length is 16 residues. V lost 2 bases and J 2 bases, leaving 14 bases between the germline ends. Germline-derived CDR1 and CDR2 are MNHEY and SVGAGI.